Presented here are 15 T cell receptor beta chains from one specimen sequenced in a study of T-cell memory formation after mild COVID-19. TCRdb re-derived calls from the 5' RACE reads in MiXCR, one entry per CDR3 protein. The repertoire consists of about 430,000 distinct CDR3 sequences, with approximately 25% occurring once and the leading ten covering roughly 9.7%. Sequences were obtained from PBMCs or a T cell subset sorted from them (not recorded which). Receptor source: an adult woman who had mild COVID-19 (a few samples of this study predate the infection). Cell type and time point are not known.

Only a few counts were recorded for this clonotype. The J gene is TRBJ2-5, the V gene TRBV21-1; TRBD1, as called in the table, went unchecked against the DNA. TRBV21-1 is termed a pseudogene. CDR3 length equals 17 residues. CDR3 coding DNA: TGTGCCAGCAGACGAATCCCCGGGACACTCGCTGGGGAGACCCAGTACTTC. It encodes CASRRIPGTLAGETQYF.

The chain carries TRBV5-1 and TRBJ1-3; maybe TRBD1 (6 bases). This CDR3 contains 18 residues. Trimming cost V 4 bases and J 1 base, with 21 bases left between them. CDR1 is SGHRS and CDR2 is YFSETQ in the germline V gene. The chain's CDR3 is CASSLGSTGRRSGNTIYF. Written as DNA, the CDR3 is TGCGCCAGCAGCCTTGGAAGTACAGGGAGGAGGTCTGGAAACACCATATATTTT. The full variable domain, completed using reference TRBV5-1 and TRBJ1-3, is KAGVTQTPRYLIKTRGQQVTLSCSPISGHRSVSWYQQTPGQGLQFLFEYFSETQRNKGNFPGRFSGRQFSNSRSEMNVSTLELGDSALYLCASSLGSTGRRSGNTIYFGEGSWLTVV.

This clonotype was seen more than once but under ten times. The rearrangement uses TRBV30 and TRBJ1-2; perhaps TRBD1 as D (5 bases). The CDR3 has 12 amino acids. Between the trimmed V and J ends, which lost 6 bases and 2 bases, there was a span of 10 bases. Germline loops: CDR1 GTSNPN, CDR2 SVGIG (reference sequence). The DNA for the CDR3 is TGTGCCTGTCTGACAGTGAACTATGGCTACACCTTC. It codes for CACLTVNYGYTF.

This chain uses TRBV4-2 with TRBJ2-5; D unclear. This CDR3 comprises 13 residues. Trimming removed 4 bases at V and 5 bases at J, with 11 bases between. Germline V gene lookup returns CDR1 LGHNA and CDR2 YNFKEQ. The CDR3 DNA sequence: TGTGCCAGCAGCCCCCCGTCCAGCGAGACCCAGTACTTC. This gives the protein CASSPPSSETQYF.

The rearrangement links TRBV20-1 to TRBJ2-2, with D maybe TRBD2 (6 bases). CDR3 length: 14 residues. The germline V gene has CDR1 DFQATT and CDR2 SNEGSKA (reference sequence). Trimming cost V 5 bases and J 7 bases, with 17 bases left between them. The CDR3 protein is CSASRVTGGGELFF. CDR3 nucleotides: TGCAGTGCTTCAAGGGTTACCGGGGGCGGGGAGCTGTTTTTT.

The V gene is TRBV7-9, the J gene TRBJ1-4; D unresolved. The CDR3 is 16 residues long. V was pared by 4 bases and J by 5 bases, with 17 bases between. The germline V gene encodes CDR1 SEHNR and CDR2 FQNEAQ (reference sequence). As DNA, the CDR3 is TGTGCCAGCAGCTCGGCGTCGGGATTTTCCAATGAAAAACTGTTTTTT. The encoded protein is CASSSASGFSNEKLFF. The full variable domain, rest sourced from reference TRBV7-9 and TRBJ1-4, is DTGVSQNPRHKITKRGQNVTFRCDPISEHNRLYWYRQTLGQGPEFLTYFQNEAQLEKSRLLSDRFSAERPKGSFSTLEIQRTEQGDSAMYLCASSSASGFSNEKLFFGSGTQLSVL.

This clonotype was observed many times. The CDR3 loop is CASKPAGGSSYEQYF. Here the CDR3 DNA reads TGTGCCAGCAAGCCCGCGGGCGGGAGCTCCTACGAGCAGTACTTC. The chain combines TRBV12-3 or TRBV12-4 with TRBJ2-7; 7 bases are shared with TRBD2. The CDR3 extends over 15 amino acids. V shed 7 bases, J shed 0 bases, and the junction held 9 bases outside the gene matches.

The CDR3 DNA reads TGCAGCGTTGAGGAAGGACTAGCGCGCTACAATGAGCAGTTCTTC. The encoded protein is CSVEEGLARYNEQFF. The V gene is TRBV29-1, the J gene TRBJ2-1, with 9 bases identical to TRBD2. V lost 3 bases, J lost 3 bases, and 6 bases stayed unmatched. Per germline, CDR1 SQVTM and CDR2 ANQGSEA. This CDR3 contains 15 residues.

This clonotype was detected only a few times. The chain joins TRBV4-1 to TRBJ2-3; 7 nucleotides line up with TRBD2. There are 14 residues in the CDR3. Germline V CDR1 and CDR2: MGHRA, YSYEKL. The V gene end was trimmed by 4 bases and the J gene end by 4 bases; junction bases not matched to a gene: 5. In DNA form, the CDR3 reads TGCGCCAGCAGCCCGACTAGCCTCCCAGATACGCAGTATTTT. Translating it yields CASSPTSLPDTQYF.

The chain links TRBV12-3 or TRBV12-4 to TRBJ2-2; D is unresolved. CDR3 length equals 12 residues. Trimming stripped 8 bases from V and 7 bases from J, with 11 bases between. The CDR3 is CASGSGHGELFF. CDR3 DNA sequence: TGTGCCAGCGGCTCTGGGCACGGGGAGCTGTTTTTT.

This clonotype was recorded a few times. The rearrangement joins TRBV7-9 to TRBJ1-5, with no clear D. The CDR3 is 14 residues long. CDR1 and CDR2 (germline): SEHNR, FQNEAQ (reference sequence). Trimming stripped 4 bases from V and 2 bases from J, with 9 bases between. CDR3 DNA sequence: TGTGCCAGCAGCTGGGGAACTGGCAATCAGCCCCAGCATTTT. This encodes CASSWGTGNQPQHF.

V gene TRBV7-2 combines with J gene TRBJ2-1, with 10 positions matching TRBD2. J lost 2 bases, V lost 5 bases, and 12 bases had no gene match. The CDR3 extends over 18 amino acids. From germline, CDR1 is SGHTA and CDR2 FQGNSA. The CDR3 region has the DNA TGTGCCAGCAGCCCCAGCGGGCTAGCGGGAGTTCCCTACAATGAGCAGTTCTTC. This codes for CASSPSGLAGVPYNEQFF.

This clonotype came up a few times. As DNA, the CDR3 is TGTGCCAGCAGTTTATCAGGGCCCAAAAACATTCAGTACTTC. Protein product: CASSLSGPKNIQYF. The rearrangement links TRBV27 to TRBJ2-4; D is uncertain. Per germline, CDR1 MNHEY and CDR2 SMNVEV (reference sequence). V was trimmed by 0 bases and J by 2 bases, leaving 5 bases between them. CDR3 length: 14 amino acids.

In its sample, this clonotype was seen a few times. The chain employs TRBV12-3 or TRBV12-4 and TRBJ2-1, with D possibly being TRBD1 (6 bases). Between the trimmed V and J ends, which lost 7 bases and 3 bases, there was a span of 28 bases. This CDR3 is 19 amino acids long. In nucleotides, the CDR3 is TGTGCCAGCACCCCTTCCGGGACACCACTCGCGGCAATCTACAATGAGCAGTTCTTC. The encoded protein is CASTPSGTPLAAIYNEQFF.

There are a few counts of this clonotype. The chain is built from TRBV20-1 and TRBJ1-1; TRBD1 matches at 8 bases. Germline V CDR1 and CDR2: DFQATT, SNEGSKA (reference sequence). The CDR3 is 13 residues long. V shed 3 bases, J shed 4 bases, and the junction held 4 bases outside the gene matches. CDR3 amino acids: CSARTGVGTEAFF. The CDR3 DNA reads as TGCAGTGCTAGGACAGGGGTAGGCACTGAAGCTTTCTTT.